The 26 T cell receptor beta chains reported below all come from one sample, sequenced in a study of blood T cell repertoires in COVID-19. The table came from immunoSEQ multiplex PCR; TCRdb's copy has only in-frame clones and leaves some out. The sample yields some 110,000 clones, about 85% seen once. The sequencing sample was made of peripheral blood. These receptors all stem from a man aged 35 to 55 with acute or convalescent COVID-19.

V is TRBV4-3 and J is TRBJ1-3; 7 bases match TRBD1. In germline, CDR1 is LGHNA, CDR2 YSLEER. The CDR3 is made up of 15 amino acids. V was clipped by 0 bases and J by 8 bases; unmatched bases: 7. CDR3 DNA: TGCGCCAGCAGCCAAGAGGGGACAGAGTGGGACACCATATATTTT. Protein: CASSQEGTEWDTIYF.

The chain employs TRBV11-2 and TRBJ1-3; D is ambiguous. Germline V gene data show CDR1 as SGHAT and CDR2 as FQNNGV. This CDR3 is 13 amino acids long. The ends were cut back, 3 bases at V and 5 bases at J, with 8 bases in the middle. The CDR3 coding sequence is TGTGCCAGCAGCTTGGAGCTGAGAAACACCATATATTTT. It codes for CASSLELRNTIYF.

The rearrangement joins TRBV19 to TRBJ2-5; TRBD2 matches 14 bases. The germline CDR1 and CDR2 sequences are LNHDA and SQIVND (reference sequence). The junction had 8 bases not matched to a gene; V was cut back by 6 bases and J by 5 bases. CDR3 length: 16 amino acids. For the CDR3, the DNA is TGTGCCAGTAGCAGACTAGCGGGGGGGGGTCGCGAGACCCAGTACTTC. Encoded protein: CASSRLAGGGRETQYF.

The chain recombines TRBV28 with TRBJ2-7; 9 bases line up with TRBD1. Looked up from germline, CDR1 is MDHEN and CDR2 is SYDVKM. The CDR3 is 17 residues long. V was clipped by 4 bases and J by 4 bases; unmatched bases: 14. The CDR3 DNA follows: TGTGCCAGCAGTTCCATGGGGGGGGGACAGGGTCCATACGAGCAGTACTTC. It encodes CASSSMGGGQGPYEQYF. Looking up the rest from reference TRBV28 and TRBJ2-7 gives the full variable domain: DVKVTQSSRYLVKRTGEKVFLECVQDMDHENMFWYRQDPGLGLRLIYFSYDVKMKEKGDIPEGYSVSREKKERFSLILESASTNQTSMYLCASSSMGGGQGPYEQYFGPGTRLTVT.

V and J are TRBV6-6 and TRBJ2-4; 7 bases are shared with TRBD1. There are 12 residues in the CDR3. Germline V CDR1 and CDR2: MNHNY, SVGAGI (reference sequence). V was clipped by 2 bases and J by 9 bases; unmatched bases: 1. CDR3 DNA sequence: TGTGCCAGCAGTTACGACAGGGTCATTCAGTACTTC. Its protein product is CASSYDRVIQYF.

This chain uses TRBV9 with TRBJ2-6; D is uncertain. CDR1 SGDLS and CDR2 YYNGEE come from the germline V gene. This CDR3 has 15 amino acids. With 4 bases removed from V and 4 bases from J, the gap between germline ends came to 12 bases. CDR3: CASSPSRAGANVLTF. The CDR3 DNA sequence: TGTGCCAGCAGCCCCTCGAGAGCCGGGGCCAACGTCCTGACTTTC.

The CDR3 DNA sequence: TGTGCCAGCAGGGGACTAGCGGAGCTCACCGGGGAGCTGTTTTTT. Protein: CASRGLAELTGELFF. The rearrangement links TRBV6-5 to TRBJ2-2; TRBD2 matches 11 bases. The CDR3 loop spans 15 amino acids. V shed 6 bases, J shed 4 bases, and the junction held 4 bases outside the gene matches. CDR1 MNHEY and CDR2 SVGAGI come from the germline V gene.

This chain connects TRBV10-3 to TRBJ1-6; D possibly corresponds to TRBD1 (5 bases). The CDR3 spans 15 residues. V lost 3 bases, J lost 0 bases, and 6 bases lay in between. The germline gives CDR1 ENHRY, CDR2 SYGVKD. CDR3 protein: CAISEGDSYNSPLHF. CDR3 DNA sequence: TGTGCCATCAGTGAAGGGGACTCCTATAATTCACCCCTCCACTTT.

The chain recombines TRBV9 with TRBJ2-2; D ambiguous. Germline lookup yields CDR1 SGDLS and CDR2 YYNGEE. This CDR3 comprises 15 residues. Trimming shortened V by 3 bases and J by 2 bases, and 11 bases separated the two germline ends. CDR3 sequence: CASSEGRVNTGELFF. DNA of the CDR3: TGTGCCAGCAGCGAAGGTCGGGTTAACACCGGGGAGCTGTTTTTT.

The V and J genes are TRBV7-9 and TRBJ1-2; D gene uncertain. Looked up from germline, CDR1 is SEHNR and CDR2 is FQNEAQ (reference sequence). V dropped 7 bases and J dropped 0 bases, with 12 bases sitting between them. The CDR3 length is 14 residues. The CDR3 coding sequence is TGTGCCAGCACCAACTTCCCGGCTAACTATGGCTACACCTTC. This sequence encodes CASTNFPANYGYTF.

This chain connects TRBV7-2 to TRBJ1-3; possibly TRBD1 for D (5 bases). This CDR3 contains 15 residues. Germline values: CDR1 SGHTA, CDR2 FQGNSA. Trimming took off 2 bases at V and 0 bases at J, with 8 bases between the two ends. The CDR3 spells CASSLIGVSGNTIYF. CDR3 nucleotides: TGTGCCAGCAGCTTAATAGGGGTCTCTGGAAACACCATATATTTT.

The chain links TRBV15 to TRBJ2-7, with D possibly matching TRBD2 (5 bases). The V gene lost 0 bases and the J gene lost 5 bases, with 8 bases spanning the gap. Germline V gene sequence: CDR1 LNHNV, CDR2 YYDKDF (reference sequence). The CDR3 sequence is 13 residues long. The CDR3 region is CATSRDPGDEQYF. The CDR3 bases are TGTGCCACCAGCAGAGATCCCGGGGACGAGCAGTACTTC.

The rearrangement links TRBV5-1 to TRBJ1-2, with D uncertain. From germline, CDR1 is SGHRS and CDR2 YFSETQ. This CDR3 spans 13 amino acids. V was clipped by 1 base and J by 2 bases, with 6 bases between them. The CDR3 DNA reads TGCGCCAGCAGCTTGTACCAGAACTATGGCTACACCTTC. Encoded protein: CASSLYQNYGYTF.

V usage is TRBV6-2 or TRBV6-3 and J usage is TRBJ1-1; D may be TRBD1 (5 bases). This CDR3 has 12 residues. Germline CDR1 is MNHEY and CDR2 is SVGEGT. Trimming removed 5 bases from V and 10 bases from J, with 14 bases in between. The CDR3 DNA is TGTGCCAGCAGTGCCGGGGGGAGGGGAGCTTTCTTT. Protein sequence: CASSAGGRGAFF.

The chain couples TRBV25-1 to TRBJ1-4; TRBD1 might be the D (6 bases). The germline V gene has CDR1 MGHDK and CDR2 SYGVNS. V gave up 3 bases and J gave up 3 bases, with 8 bases separating them. The CDR3 has 14 residues. The CDR3 sequence is CASSDGQPNEKLFF. In DNA, the CDR3 is TGTGCCAGCAGTGACGGACAGCCTAATGAAAAACTGTTTTTT.

In its sample, this clone was seen once. The genes are TRBV5-5 and TRBJ2-4, with 15 nucleotides matching TRBD2. Germline V gene sequence: CDR1 SGHKS, CDR2 YYEKEE (reference sequence). This CDR3 has 17 amino acids. V shed 1 base and J 3 bases; nucleotides not matched to a gene: 2. CDR3 residues: CASSLTGLAGGKNIQYF. The DNA of the CDR3 is TGTGCCAGCAGCTTGACGGGACTAGCGGGGGGCAAAAACATTCAGTACTTC.

The chain recombines TRBV19 with TRBJ1-4, with D tentatively TRBD1 (5 bases). This CDR3 has 12 amino acids. Germline loops: CDR1 LNHDA, CDR2 SQIVND (reference sequence). With 2 bases removed from V and 9 bases from J, the gap between germline ends came to 7 bases. The CDR3 nucleotides read TGTGCCAGTAGTATACAGGGCCAAAAACTGTTTTTT. It translates to CASSIQGQKLFF.

This chain connects TRBV5-1 to TRBJ1-2; 7 positions match TRBD1. The CDR3 is 15 amino acids. V shed 2 bases and J 11 bases; nucleotides not matched to a gene: 15. Germline CDR1 SGHRS, CDR2 YFSETQ. The CDR3 nucleotides are TGCGCCAGCAGCTTCGAGGGACAGCCATCGTCGGGATACACCTTC. Its protein product is CASSFEGQPSSGYTF. The whole variable domain, remainder taken from reference TRBV5-1 and TRBJ1-2, is KAGVTQTPRYLIKTRGQQVTLSCSPISGHRSVSWYQQTPGQGLQFLFEYFSETQRNKGNFPGRFSGRQFSNSRSEMNVSTLELGDSALYLCASSFEGQPSSGYTFGSGTRLTVV.

J is TRBJ1-3 and V is TRBV2, with TRBD1 identical over 7 bases. The V gene's germline CDR1 is SNHLY and CDR2 FYNNEI. The V segment lost 5 bases and the J segment 4 bases; nucleotides outside the gene matches: 8. This CDR3 region has 15 residues. DNA of the CDR3: TGTGCCAGCAGTCCACAGGGGATTATCGGAAACACCATATATTTT. Protein sequence: CASSPQGIIGNTIYF.

This chain connects TRBV5-8 to TRBJ2-1, with TRBD2 as a possible D gene (5 bases). The germline gives CDR1 SGHTS, CDR2 YDEGEE. CDR3 size: 12 residues. The V gene lost 10 bases and the J gene lost 6 bases, with 14 bases spanning the gap. CDR3 nucleotides: TGTGCCCCCCGGAAGCGGTCCAATGAGCAGTTCTTC. It codes for CAPRKRSNEQFF. Full variable domain (outside the CDR3, taken from reference TRBV5-8 and TRBJ2-1): EAGVTQSPTHLIKTRGQQATLRCSPISGHTSVYWYQQALGLGLQFLLWYDEGEERNRGNFPPRFSGRQFPNYSSELNVNALELEDSALYLCAPRKRSNEQFFGPGTRLTVL.

The V and J genes are TRBV7-6 and TRBJ1-6; tentative D call: TRBD1 (5 bases). V lost 3 bases and J 6 bases, leaving 9 bases between the germline ends. Per germline, CDR1 SGHVS and CDR2 FNYEAQ. This CDR3 is built from 14 residues. The CDR3 sequence is CASSLDISNSPLHF. In nucleotides, the CDR3 is TGTGCCAGCAGCTTGGACATAAGTAATTCACCCCTCCACTTT.

The chain carries TRBV6-2 or TRBV6-3 and TRBJ2-7; 7 positions agree with TRBD2. V gave up 2 bases and J gave up 6 bases; unmatched junction bases: 13. The CDR3 sequence is 16 residues long. Germline CDR1 and CDR2: MNHEY and SVGEGT. The CDR3 reads CASSYPTRRLATEQYF. CDR3 in DNA: TGTGCCAGCAGTTACCCTACCAGAAGACTAGCCACCGAGCAGTACTTC.

The J gene is TRBJ1-4, the V gene TRBV19; 7 nucleotides line up with TRBD1. This CDR3 spans 14 amino acids. Germline values: CDR1 LNHDA, CDR2 SQIVND (reference sequence). J was trimmed by 8 bases and V by 3 bases; bases with no gene match: 6. The CDR3 loop is CASSITTGQEKLFF. In DNA form, the CDR3 reads TGTGCCAGTAGTATCACAACGGGACAGGAAAAACTGTTTTTT.

The rearrangement uses TRBV7-3 and TRBJ2-2, with TRBD1 identical over 9 bases. CDR1 and CDR2 (germline): SGHTA, FQGTGA. The V gene end was trimmed by 5 bases and the J gene end by 5 bases; junction bases not matched to a gene: 9. The CDR3 runs to 16 residues. CDR3 sequence reads: CASSPSTGGKTGELFF. The CDR3 region has the DNA TGTGCCAGCAGCCCCTCGACAGGGGGAAAGACCGGGGAGCTGTTTTTT. The whole variable domain, filled in from reference TRBV7-3 and TRBJ2-2, reads GAGVSQTPSNKVTEKGKYVELRCDPISGHTALYWYRQSLGQGPEFLIYFQGTGAADDSGLPNDRFFAVRPEGSVSTLKIQRTERGDSAVYLCASSPSTGGKTGELFFGEGSRLTVL.

J is TRBJ1-2 and V is TRBV14, with D possibly matching TRBD1 (6 bases). Trimming cost V 0 bases and J 8 bases, with 16 bases left between them. Germline V CDR1 and CDR2: SGHDN, FVKESK. The CDR3 spans 15 residues. CDR3 region: CASSQDYRALGGYTF. The CDR3 coding sequence is TGTGCCAGCAGCCAAGATTACAGGGCCTTGGGGGGCTACACCTTC.

The chain uses TRBV6-2 or TRBV6-3 and TRBJ2-7; the match to TRBD1 covers 9 bases. Germline V lookup: CDR1 MNHEY, CDR2 SVGEGT. The CDR3 loop spans 18 amino acids. The V segment lost 5 bases and the J segment 5 bases; nucleotides outside the gene matches: 19. In nucleotides, the CDR3 is TGTGCCAGCAGTAGGGGGGACCCGGGACAGGGAATACTCAACGAGCAGTACTTC. Residues: CASSRGDPGQGILNEQYF.